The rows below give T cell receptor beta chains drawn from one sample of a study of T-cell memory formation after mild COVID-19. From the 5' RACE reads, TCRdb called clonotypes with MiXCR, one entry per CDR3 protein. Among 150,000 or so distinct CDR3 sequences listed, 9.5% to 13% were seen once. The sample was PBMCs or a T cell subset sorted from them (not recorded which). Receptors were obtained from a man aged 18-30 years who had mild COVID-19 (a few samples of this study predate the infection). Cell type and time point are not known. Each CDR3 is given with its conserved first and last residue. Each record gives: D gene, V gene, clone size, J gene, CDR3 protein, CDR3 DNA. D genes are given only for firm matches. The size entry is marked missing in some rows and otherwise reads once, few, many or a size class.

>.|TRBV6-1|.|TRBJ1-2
CASSEVPGGNGYTF
TGTGCCAGCAGTGAAGTCCCCGGGGGCAATGGCTACACCTTC
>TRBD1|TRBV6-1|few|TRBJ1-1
CASDWTGHGDTEAFF
TGTGCCAGTGATTGGACAGGGCACGGGGACACTGAAGCTTTCTTT
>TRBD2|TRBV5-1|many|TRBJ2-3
CASSRTSGGSNTDTQYF
TGCGCCAGCAGCCGCACTAGCGGGGGCTCCAACACAGATACGCAGTATTTT
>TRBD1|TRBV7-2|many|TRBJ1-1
CASSLGTGRRKAFF
TGTGCCAGCAGCTTAGGGACAGGGAGGAGGAAAGCTTTCTTT
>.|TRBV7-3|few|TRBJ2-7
CASSLTVQKTYEQYF
TGTGCCAGCAGCTTAACGGTACAGAAAACCTACGAGCAGTACTTC
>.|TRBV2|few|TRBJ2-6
CASSLDRIGANVLTF
TGTGCCAGCAGTCTCGACAGGATTGGGGCCAACGTCCTGACTTTC
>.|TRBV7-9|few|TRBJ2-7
CASSYVTYEQYF
TGTGCCAGCAGCTACGTCACCTACGAGCAGTACTTC
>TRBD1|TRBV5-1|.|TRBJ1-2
CASSLGQGLGYTF
TGCGCCAGCAGCTTGGGACAGGGACTTGGCTACACCTTC
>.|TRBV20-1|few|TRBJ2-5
CSASDWLGETQYF
TGCAGTGCTAGTGACTGGCTCGGGGAGACCCAGTACTTC
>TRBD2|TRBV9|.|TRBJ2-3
CASGGGISTDTQYF
TGTGCCAGCGGCGGGGGGATTAGCACAGATACGCAGTATTTT
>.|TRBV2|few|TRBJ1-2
CASSVAGRGYTF
TGTGCCAGCAGTGTTGCAGGGCGGGGCTACACCTTC
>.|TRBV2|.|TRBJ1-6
CASSPTGRSPLHF
TGTGCCAGCAGCCCCACAGGGCGCTCACCCCTCCACTTT
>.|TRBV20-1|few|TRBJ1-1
CSGPFTGSPLGAFF
TGCAGTGGACCCTTTACAGGGTCCCCTCTTGGAGCTTTCTTT
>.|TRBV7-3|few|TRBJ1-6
CASSLWGSGNSPLHF
TGTGCCAGCAGCTTATGGGGTTCGGGTAATTCACCCCTCCACTTT
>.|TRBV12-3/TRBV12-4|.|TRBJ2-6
CASTVGARGANVLTF
TGTGCCAGCACCGTAGGGGCGCGGGGGGCCAACGTCCTGACTTTC
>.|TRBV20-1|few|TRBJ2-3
CSAMWGGADTQYF
TGCAGTGCTATGTGGGGAGGTGCAGATACGCAGTATTTT
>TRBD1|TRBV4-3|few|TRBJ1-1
CASSRRTGRGTEAFF
TGCGCCAGCAGCCGACGGACAGGGAGAGGCACTGAAGCTTTCTTT
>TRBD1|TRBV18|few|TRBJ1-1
CASSPTPGQGNEAFF
TGTGCCAGCTCACCTACACCGGGACAGGGGAATGAAGCTTTCTTT
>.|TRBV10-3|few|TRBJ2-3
CAISEGPTDTQYF
TGTGCCATCAGTGAGGGTCCCACAGATACGCAGTATTTT
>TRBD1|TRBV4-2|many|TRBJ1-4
CASSQDSGQGALNEKLFF
TGTGCCAGCAGCCAAGATTCGGGACAGGGGGCTCTGAATGAAAAACTGTTTTTT
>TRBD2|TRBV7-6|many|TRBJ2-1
CASSLDRAGAYNEQFF
TGTGCCAGCAGCTTAGACCGAGCGGGGGCTTACAATGAGCAGTTCTTC
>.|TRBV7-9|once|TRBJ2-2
CASRTANTGELIF
TGTGCCAGCCGGACAGCGAACACCGGGGAGCTGATTTTT
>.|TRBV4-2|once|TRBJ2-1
CASSRPGEGANEQFF
TGTGCCAGCAGCCGACCTGGGGAGGGGGCGAATGAGCAGTTCTTC
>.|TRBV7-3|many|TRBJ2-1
CASSAFKGEQFF
TGTGCCAGCAGCGCCTTCAAGGGTGAGCAGTTCTTC
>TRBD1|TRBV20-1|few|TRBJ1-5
CSALYRDRGEQPQHF
TGCAGTGCTTTATACCGGGACAGGGGTGAGCAGCCCCAGCATTTT
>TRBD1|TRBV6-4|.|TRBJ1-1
CASSDTDRGTEAFF
TGTGCCAGCAGTGACACGGACAGGGGCACTGAAGCTTTCTTT
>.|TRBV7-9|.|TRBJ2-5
CASLGLRNGAKGGTQYF
TGTGCCAGCCTTGGGCTGCGTAACGGGGCCAAAGGAGGGACCCAGTACTTC
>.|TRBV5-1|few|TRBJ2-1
CASSLGPGQGYNEQFF
TGCGCCAGCAGCTTGGGCCCGGGACAAGGTTACAATGAGCAGTTCTTC
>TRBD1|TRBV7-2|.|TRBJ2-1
CASSRTGTGRNEQFF
TGTGCCAGCAGCAGGACCGGGACAGGGAGGAATGAGCAGTTCTTC
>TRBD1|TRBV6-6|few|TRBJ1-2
CASSTTGGAKYGYTF
TGTGCCAGCAGTACCACAGGGGGCGCGAAGTATGGCTACACCTTC
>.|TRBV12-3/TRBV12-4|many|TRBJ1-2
CASSSRGSGYTF
TGTGCCAGCAGTAGCAGGGGTTCTGGCTACACCTTC
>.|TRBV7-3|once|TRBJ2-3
CASSSNGFTDTQYF
TGTGCCAGCAGCTCTAACGGCTTCACAGATACGCAGTATTTT
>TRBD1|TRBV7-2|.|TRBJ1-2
CASSPRQGSRGYTF
TGTGCCAGCAGCCCAAGACAGGGGTCCCGGGGCTACACCTTC
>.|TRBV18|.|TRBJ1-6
CASSPRVKDSPLHF
TGTGCCAGCTCCCCAAGGGTCAAGGATTCACCCCTCCACTTT